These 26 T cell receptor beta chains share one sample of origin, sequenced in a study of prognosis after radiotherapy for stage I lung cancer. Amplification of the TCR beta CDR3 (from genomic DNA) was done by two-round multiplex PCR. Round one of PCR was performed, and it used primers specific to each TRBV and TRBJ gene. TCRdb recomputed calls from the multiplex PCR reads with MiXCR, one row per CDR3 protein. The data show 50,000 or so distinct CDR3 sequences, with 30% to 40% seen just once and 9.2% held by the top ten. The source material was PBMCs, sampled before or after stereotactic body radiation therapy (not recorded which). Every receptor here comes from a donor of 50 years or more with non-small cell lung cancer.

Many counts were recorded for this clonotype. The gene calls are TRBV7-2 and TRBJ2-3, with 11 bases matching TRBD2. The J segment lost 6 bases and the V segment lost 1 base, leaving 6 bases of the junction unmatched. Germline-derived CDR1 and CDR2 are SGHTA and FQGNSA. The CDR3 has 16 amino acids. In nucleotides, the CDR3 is TGTGCCAGCAGCTTAGGTGGTAGCGGGAGGGCCGATACGCAGTATTTT. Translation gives CASSLGGSGRADTQYF.

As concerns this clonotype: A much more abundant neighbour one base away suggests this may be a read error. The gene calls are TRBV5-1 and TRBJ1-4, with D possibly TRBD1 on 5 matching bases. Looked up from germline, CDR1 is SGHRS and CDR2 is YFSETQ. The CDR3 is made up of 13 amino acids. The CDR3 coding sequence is TGCGCCAGCATCTTGGGCAGGGACGAAAAACTGTTTTTT. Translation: CASILGRDEKLFF.

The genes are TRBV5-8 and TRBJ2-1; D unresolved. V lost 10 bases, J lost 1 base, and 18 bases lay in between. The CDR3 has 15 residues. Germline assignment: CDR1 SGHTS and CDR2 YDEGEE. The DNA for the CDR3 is TGTGCCGAACGCCCCGAAGCGTTTTCCTACAATGAGCAGTTCTTC. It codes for CAERPEAFSYNEQFF.

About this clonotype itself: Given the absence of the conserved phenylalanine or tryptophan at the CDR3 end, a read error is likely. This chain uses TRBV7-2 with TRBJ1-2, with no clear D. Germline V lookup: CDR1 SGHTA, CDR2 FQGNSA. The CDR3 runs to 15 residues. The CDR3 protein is CASRLDWGGNYGYTI. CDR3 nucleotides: TGTGCCAGCAGATTAGATTGGGGTGGGAACTATGGCTACACCATC.

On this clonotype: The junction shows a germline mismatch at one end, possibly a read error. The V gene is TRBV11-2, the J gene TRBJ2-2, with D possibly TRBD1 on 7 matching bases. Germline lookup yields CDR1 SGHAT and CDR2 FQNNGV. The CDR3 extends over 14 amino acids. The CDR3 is CASSRRGAHGEMFF. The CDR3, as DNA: TGTGCCAGCAGCCGCAGGGGGGCCCACGGGGAGATGTTTTTT.

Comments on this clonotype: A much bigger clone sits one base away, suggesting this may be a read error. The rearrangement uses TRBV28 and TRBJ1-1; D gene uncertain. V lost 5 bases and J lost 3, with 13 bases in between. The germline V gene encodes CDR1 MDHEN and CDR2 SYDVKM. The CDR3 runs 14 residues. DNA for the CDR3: TGTGCCAGCAGTCGCCCTTTTTGGGACACTGAAGCTTTCTTT. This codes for CASSRPFWDTEAFF.

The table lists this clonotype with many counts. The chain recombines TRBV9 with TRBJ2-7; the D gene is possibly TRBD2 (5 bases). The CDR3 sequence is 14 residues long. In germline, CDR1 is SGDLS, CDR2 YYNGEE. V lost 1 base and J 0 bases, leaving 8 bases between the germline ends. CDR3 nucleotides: TGTGCCAGCAGCGTAACCGGGAACTCCTACGAGCAGTACTTC. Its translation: CASSVTGNSYEQYF.

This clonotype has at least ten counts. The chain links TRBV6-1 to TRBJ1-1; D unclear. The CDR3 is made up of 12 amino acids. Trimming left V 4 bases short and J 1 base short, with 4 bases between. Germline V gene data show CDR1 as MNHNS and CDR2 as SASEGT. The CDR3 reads CASSVQNTEAFF. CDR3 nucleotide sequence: TGTGCCAGCAGTGTCCAGAACACTGAAGCTTTCTTT.

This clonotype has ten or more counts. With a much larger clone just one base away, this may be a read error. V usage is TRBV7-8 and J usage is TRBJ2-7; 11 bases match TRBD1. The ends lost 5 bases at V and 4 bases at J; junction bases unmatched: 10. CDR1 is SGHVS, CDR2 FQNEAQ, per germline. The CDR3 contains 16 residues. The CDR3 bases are TGTGCCAGCAGCCTTGCGGGGACAGGGGGAGGGTACGAGCAGTACTTC. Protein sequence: CASSLAGTGGGYEQYF.

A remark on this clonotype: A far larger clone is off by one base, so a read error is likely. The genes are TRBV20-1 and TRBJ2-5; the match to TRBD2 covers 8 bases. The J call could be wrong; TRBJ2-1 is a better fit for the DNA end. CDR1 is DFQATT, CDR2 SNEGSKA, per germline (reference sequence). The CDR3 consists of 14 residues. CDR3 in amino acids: CSASSTSVYNEQFF. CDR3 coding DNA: TGCAGTGCTAGTTCGACTAGCGTCTACAATGAGCAGTTCTTC.

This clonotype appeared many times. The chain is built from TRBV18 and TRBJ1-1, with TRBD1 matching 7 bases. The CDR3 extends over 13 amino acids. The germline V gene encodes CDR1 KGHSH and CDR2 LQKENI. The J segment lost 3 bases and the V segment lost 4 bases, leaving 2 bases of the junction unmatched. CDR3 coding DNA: TGTGCCAGCTCACAGGGGGCGTACACTGAAGCTTTCTTT. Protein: CASSQGAYTEAFF.

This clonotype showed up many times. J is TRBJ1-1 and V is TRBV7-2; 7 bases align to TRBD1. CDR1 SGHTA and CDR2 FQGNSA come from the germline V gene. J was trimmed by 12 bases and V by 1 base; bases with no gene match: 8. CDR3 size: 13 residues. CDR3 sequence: CASSLGTGELTFF. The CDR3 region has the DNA TGTGCCAGCAGCTTAGGGACAGGCGAGTTAACTTTCTTT.

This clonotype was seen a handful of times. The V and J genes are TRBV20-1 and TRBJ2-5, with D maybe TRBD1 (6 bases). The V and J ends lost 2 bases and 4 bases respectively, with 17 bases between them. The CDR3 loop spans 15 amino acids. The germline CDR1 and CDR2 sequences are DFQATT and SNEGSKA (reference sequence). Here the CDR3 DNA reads TGCAGTGCTAGAAACACCAGGGGATGGGGAGAGACCCAGTACTTC. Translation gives CSARNTRGWGETQYF.

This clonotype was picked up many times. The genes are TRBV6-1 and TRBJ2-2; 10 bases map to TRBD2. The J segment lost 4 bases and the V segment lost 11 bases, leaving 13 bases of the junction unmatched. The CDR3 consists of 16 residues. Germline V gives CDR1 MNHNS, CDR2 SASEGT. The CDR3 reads CAARRLSGRGTGELFF. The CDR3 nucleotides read TGTGCCGCCAGGCGATTAAGCGGGAGGGGCACCGGGGAGCTGTTTTTT.

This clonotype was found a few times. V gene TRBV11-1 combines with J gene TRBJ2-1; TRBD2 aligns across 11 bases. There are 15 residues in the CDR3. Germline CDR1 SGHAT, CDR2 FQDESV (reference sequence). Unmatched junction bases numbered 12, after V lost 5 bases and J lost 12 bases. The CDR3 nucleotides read TGTGCCAGCAGCGCTAGCGGGAGGTGGGGCGGACTGCAGTTCTTC. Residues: CASSASGRWGGLQFF.

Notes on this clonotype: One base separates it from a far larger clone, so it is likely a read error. The CDR3 region is CAIRPPAQYNEQFF. CDR3 nucleotides: TGTGCCATCAGACCCCCAGCGCAATACAATGAGCAGTTCTTC. The V call is TRBV7-9, the J call TRBJ2-1; D unresolved. The CDR3 totals 14 residues. Germline assignment: CDR1 SEHNR and CDR2 FQNEAQ (reference sequence). Trimming removed 10 bases at V and 4 bases at J, with 17 bases between. Drawing the rest from reference TRBV7-9 and TRBJ2-1, the complete variable domain is DTGVSQNPRHKITKRGQNVTFRCDPISEHNRLYWYRQTLGQGPEFLTYFQNEAQLEKSRLLSDRFSAERPKGSFSTLEIQRTEQGDSAMYLCAIRPPAQYNEQFFGPGTRLTVL.

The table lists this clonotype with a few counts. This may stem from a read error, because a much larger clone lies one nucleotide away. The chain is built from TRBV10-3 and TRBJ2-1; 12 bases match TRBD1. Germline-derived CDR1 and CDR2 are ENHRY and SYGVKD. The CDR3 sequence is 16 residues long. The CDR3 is CAISDVSGTGGSERFF. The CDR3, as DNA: TGTGCCATCAGTGACGTCTCCGGGACAGGGGGCAGTGAGCGGTTCTTC.

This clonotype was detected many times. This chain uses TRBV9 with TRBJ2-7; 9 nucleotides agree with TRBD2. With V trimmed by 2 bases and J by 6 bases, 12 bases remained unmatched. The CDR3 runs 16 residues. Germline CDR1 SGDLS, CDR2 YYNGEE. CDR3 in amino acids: CASSVSSGLASGEQYF. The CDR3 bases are TGTGCCAGCAGCGTTTCATCGGGACTAGCTAGTGGCGAGCAGTACTTC. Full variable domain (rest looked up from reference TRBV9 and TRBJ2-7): DSGVTQTPKHLITATGQRVTLRCSPRSGDLSVYWYQQSLDQGLQFLIQYYNGEERAKGNILERFSAQQFPDLHSELNLSSLELGDSALYFCASSVSSGLASGEQYFGPGTRLTVT.

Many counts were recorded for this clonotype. CDR3 amino acids: CASSPQVGLNTGELFF. The CDR3 DNA is TGTGCCAGCAGCCCTCAGGTGGGCCTGAACACCGGGGAGCTGTTTTTT. The chain links TRBV9 to TRBJ2-2; unclear D gene. From germline, CDR1 is SGDLS and CDR2 YYNGEE. This CDR3 has 16 residues. Trimming cost V 4 bases and J 1 base, with 14 bases left between them.

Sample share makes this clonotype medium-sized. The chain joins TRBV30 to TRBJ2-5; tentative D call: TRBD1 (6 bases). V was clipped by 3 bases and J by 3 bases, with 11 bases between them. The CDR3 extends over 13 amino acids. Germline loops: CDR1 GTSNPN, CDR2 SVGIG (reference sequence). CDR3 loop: CAWSPHREETQYF. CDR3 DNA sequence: TGTGCCTGGAGCCCTCACAGGGAAGAGACCCAGTACTTC. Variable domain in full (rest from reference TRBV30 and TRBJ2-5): SQTIHQWPATLVQPVGSPLSLECTVEGTSNPNLYWYRQAAGRGLQLLFYSVGIGQISSEVPQNLSASRPQDRQFILSSKKLLLSDSGFYLCAWSPHREETQYFGPGTRLLVL.

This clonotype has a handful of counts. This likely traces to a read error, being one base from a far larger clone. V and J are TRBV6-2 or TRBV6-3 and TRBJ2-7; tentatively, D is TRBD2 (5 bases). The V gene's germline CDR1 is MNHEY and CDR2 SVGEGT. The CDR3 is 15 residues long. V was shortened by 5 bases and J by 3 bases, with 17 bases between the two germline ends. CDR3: CASSRWTRPFYEQYF. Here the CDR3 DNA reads TGTGCCAGCAGTCGTTGGACTCGCCCTTTCTACGAGCAGTACTTC.

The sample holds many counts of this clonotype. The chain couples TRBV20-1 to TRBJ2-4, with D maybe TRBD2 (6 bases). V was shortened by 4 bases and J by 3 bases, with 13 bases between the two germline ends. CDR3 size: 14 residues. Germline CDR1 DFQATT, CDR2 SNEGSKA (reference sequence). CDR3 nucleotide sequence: TGCAGTGCTAAGACAGTGGGAGGCAAAAACATTCAGTACTTC. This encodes CSAKTVGGKNIQYF.

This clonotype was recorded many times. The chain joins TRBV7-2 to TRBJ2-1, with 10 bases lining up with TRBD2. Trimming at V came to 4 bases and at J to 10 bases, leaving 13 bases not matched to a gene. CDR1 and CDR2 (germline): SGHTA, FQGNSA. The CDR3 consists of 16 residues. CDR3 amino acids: CASSSSRVSGRWEQFF. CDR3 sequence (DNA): TGTGCCAGCAGCTCATCGCGAGTTAGCGGGAGGTGGGAGCAGTTCTTC.

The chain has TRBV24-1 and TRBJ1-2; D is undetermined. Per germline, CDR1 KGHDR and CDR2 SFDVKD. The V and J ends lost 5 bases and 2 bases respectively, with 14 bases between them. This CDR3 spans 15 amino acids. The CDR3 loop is CATSVSETVNYGYTF. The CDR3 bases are TGTGCCACCAGTGTTTCCGAGACTGTGAACTATGGCTACACCTTC.

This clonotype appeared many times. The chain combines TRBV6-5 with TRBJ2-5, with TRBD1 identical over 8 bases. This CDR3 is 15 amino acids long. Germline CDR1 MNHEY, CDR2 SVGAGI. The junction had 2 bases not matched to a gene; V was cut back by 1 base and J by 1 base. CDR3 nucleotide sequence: TGTGCCAGCAGTTACTTCACAGGGGGCCAAGAGACCCAGTACTTC. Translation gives CASSYFTGGQETQYF.

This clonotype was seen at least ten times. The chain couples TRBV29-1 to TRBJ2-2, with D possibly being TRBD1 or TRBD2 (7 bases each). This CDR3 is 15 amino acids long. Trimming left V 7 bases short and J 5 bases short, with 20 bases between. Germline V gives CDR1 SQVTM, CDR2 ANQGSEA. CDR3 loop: CSARRGGGRTGELFF. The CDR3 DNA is TGCAGCGCCCGCCGGGGAGGGGGCCGAACCGGGGAGCTGTTTTTT.